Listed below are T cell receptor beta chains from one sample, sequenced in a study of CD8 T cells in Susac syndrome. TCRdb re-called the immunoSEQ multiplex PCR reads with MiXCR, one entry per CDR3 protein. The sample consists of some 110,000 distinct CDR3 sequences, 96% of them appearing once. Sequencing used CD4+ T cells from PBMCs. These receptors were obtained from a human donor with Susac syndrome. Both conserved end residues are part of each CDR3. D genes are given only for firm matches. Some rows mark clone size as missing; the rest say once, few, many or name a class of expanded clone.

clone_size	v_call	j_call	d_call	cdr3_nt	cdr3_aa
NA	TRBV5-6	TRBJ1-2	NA	TGTGCCAGCAGCTTGGGGGCAGGGCCCTATGGCTACACCTTC	CASSLGAGPYGYTF
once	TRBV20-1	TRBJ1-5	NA	TGCAGTGCCCGTACAGGGATCCAGCCCCAGCATTTT	CSARTGIQPQHF
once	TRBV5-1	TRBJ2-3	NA	TGCGCCAGCAGCTTAGACGGGAGTGCTAGCACAGATACGCAGTATTTT	CASSLDGSASTDTQYF
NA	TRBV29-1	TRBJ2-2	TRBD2	TGCAGCGCGGGGACTAGCGGGAGTAAGGTCGGGGAGCTGTTTTTT	CSAGTSGSKVGELFF
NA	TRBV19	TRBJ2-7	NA	TGTGCCAGTAGTAAGCCGGGATTCTCCTACGAGCAGTACTTC	CASSKPGFSYEQYF
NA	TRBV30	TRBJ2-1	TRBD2	TGTGCCTGGGTCCAATGGGGCGGGAGCAATATTGAGCAGTTCTTC	CAWVQWGGSNIEQFF
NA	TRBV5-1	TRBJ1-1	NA	TGCGCCAGCAGCTTCGACCAGAGCACTGAAGCTTTCTTT	CASSFDQSTEAFF
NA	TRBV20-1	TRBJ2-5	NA	TGCAGTGCAGCTCAAGGGGCTGGGGAGACCCAGTACTTC	CSAAQGAGETQYF
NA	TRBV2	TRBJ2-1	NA	TGTGCCAGCAGTGGACGGGTTGAGCAGTTCTTC	CASSGRVEQFF
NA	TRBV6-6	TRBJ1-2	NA	TGTGCCAGCTCCTTGCAGGGAGACTATGGCTACACCTTC	CASSLQGDYGYTF
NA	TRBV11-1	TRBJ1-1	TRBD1	TGTGCCAGCAGCCGCCGGTCAGGGGGGCGAGGCACTGAAGCTTTCTTT	CASSRRSGGRGTEAFF
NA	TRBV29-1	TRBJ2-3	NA	TGCAGCGTTAAGGTTTCGGGTACCACAGATACGCAGTATTTT	CSVKVSGTTDTQYF
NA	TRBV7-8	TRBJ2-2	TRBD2	TGTGCCAGCAGGAGGGCTAGCGGGAGCCCCGGGGAGCTGTTTTTT	CASRRASGSPGELFF
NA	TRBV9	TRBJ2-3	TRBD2	TGTGCCAGCAGCGTAACCCAGCGGGAGGGGGATACGCAGTATTTT	CASSVTQREGDTQYF
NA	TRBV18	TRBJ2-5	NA	TGTGCCAGCTCACCACGGGAGGACCAAGAGACCCAGTACTTC	CASSPREDQETQYF
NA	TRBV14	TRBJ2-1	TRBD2	TGTGCCAGCAGCCAAGTATGGTCTAGCGGTCCTAATGAGCAGTTCTTC	CASSQVWSSGPNEQFF
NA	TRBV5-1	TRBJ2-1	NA	TGCGCCAGCAGCTTGGTAGAACGGACAGCTTCCTACAATGAGCAGTTCTTC	CASSLVERTASYNEQFF
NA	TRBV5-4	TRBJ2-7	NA	TGTGCCAGCAGCTTGATCCGCCGGAAGGACGAGCAGTACTTC	CASSLIRRKDEQYF
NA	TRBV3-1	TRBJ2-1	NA	TGTGCCAGCAGCCCCCGAAGGGCTCTTTACAATGAGCAGTTCTTC	CASSPRRALYNEQFF
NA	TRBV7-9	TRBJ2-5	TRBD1	TGTGCCAGCAGCTTATGGGGACAGGGCCTTGGAGGGACCCAGTACTTC	CASSLWGQGLGGTQYF
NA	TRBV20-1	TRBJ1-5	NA	TGCAGTGCTAGCAGAGACCTGAATCAGCCCCAGCATTTT	CSASRDLNQPQHF
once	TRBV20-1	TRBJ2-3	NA	TGCAGTGCTAGCTCAGGGGAAGGGCAGTATTTT	CSASSGEGQYF
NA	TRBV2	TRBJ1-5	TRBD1	TGTGCCAGCAGTGCAGGGGGCGCGAGTCAGCCCCAGCATTTT	CASSAGGASQPQHF
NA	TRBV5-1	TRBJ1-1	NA	TGCGCCAGCAGCCAGGACTCACCGCAGAACACTGAAGCTTTCTTT	CASSQDSPQNTEAFF
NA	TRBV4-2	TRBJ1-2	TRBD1	TGTGCCAGCATCCGGGACAGGGAGGATCCTAACTATGGCTACACCTTC	CASIRDREDPNYGYTF
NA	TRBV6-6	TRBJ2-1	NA	TGTGCCAGCAGTAAACAGGGTCTACACTACAATGAGCAGTTCTTC	CASSKQGLHYNEQFF